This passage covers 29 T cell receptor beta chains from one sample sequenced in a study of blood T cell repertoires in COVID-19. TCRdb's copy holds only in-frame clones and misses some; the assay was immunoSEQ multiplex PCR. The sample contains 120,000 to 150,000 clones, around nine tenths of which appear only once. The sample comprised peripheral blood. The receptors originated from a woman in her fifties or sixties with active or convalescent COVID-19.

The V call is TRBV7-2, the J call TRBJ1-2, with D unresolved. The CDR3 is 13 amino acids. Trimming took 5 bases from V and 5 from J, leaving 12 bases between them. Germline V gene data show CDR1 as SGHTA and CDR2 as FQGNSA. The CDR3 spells CASSTAPGYGYTF. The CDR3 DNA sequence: TGTGCCAGCAGCACAGCCCCGGGGTATGGCTACACCTTC.

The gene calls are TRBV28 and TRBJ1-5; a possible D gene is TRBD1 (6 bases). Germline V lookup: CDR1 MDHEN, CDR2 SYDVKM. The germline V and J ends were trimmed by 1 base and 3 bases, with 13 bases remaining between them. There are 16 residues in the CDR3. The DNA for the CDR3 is TGTGCCAGCAGTTTATCGGGTGGGGGCCCCAATCAGCCCCAGCATTTT. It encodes CASSLSGGGPNQPQHF.

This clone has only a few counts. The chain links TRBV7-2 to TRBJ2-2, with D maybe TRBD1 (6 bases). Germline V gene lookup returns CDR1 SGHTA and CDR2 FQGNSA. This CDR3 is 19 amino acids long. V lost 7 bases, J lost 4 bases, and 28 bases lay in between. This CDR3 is CASIFTKRTVLTGTGELFF. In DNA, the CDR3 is TGTGCCAGCATCTTCACGAAGAGGACAGTCTTAACAGGCACCGGGGAGCTGTTTTTT.

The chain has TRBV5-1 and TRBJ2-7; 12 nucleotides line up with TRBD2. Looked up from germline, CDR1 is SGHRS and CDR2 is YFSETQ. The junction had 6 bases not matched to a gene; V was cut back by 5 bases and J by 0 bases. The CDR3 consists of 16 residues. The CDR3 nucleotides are TGCGCCAGCAGACGGACTAGCGGGGACAGCTCCTACGAGCAGTACTTC. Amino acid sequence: CASRRTSGDSSYEQYF.

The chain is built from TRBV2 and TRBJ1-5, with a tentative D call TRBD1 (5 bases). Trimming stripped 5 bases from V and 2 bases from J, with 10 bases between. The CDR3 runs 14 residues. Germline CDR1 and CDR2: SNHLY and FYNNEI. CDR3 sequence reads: CASSTEGGNQPQHF. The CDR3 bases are TGTGCCAGCAGTACCGAAGGGGGCAATCAGCCCCAGCATTTT.

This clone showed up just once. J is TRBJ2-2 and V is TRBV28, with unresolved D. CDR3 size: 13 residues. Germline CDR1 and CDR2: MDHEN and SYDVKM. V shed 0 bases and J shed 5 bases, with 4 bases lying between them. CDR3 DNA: TGTGCCAGCAGTTTATGGCGGACCGGGGAGCTGTTTTTT. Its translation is CASSLWRTGELFF.

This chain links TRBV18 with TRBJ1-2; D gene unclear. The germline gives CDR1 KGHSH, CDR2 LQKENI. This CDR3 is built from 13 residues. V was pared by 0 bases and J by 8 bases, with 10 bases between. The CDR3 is CASSPPGQAGYTF. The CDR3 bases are TGTGCCAGCTCACCACCGGGTCAGGCCGGCTACACCTTC.

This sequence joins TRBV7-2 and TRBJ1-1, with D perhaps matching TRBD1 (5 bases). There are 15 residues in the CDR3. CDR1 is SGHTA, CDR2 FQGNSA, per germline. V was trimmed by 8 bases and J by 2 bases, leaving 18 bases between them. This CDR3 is CASATTGGSNTEAFF. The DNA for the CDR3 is TGTGCCAGCGCGACGACCGGGGGTAGTAACACTGAAGCTTTCTTT.

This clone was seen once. The CDR3 DNA sequence: TGTGCCAGCAGCCCAGGTAGGAGCAATCAGCCCCAGCATTTT. This sequence encodes CASSPGRSNQPQHF. This sequence joins TRBV9 and TRBJ1-5; D gene ambiguous. Germline V lookup: CDR1 SGDLS, CDR2 YYNGEE. This CDR3 has 14 residues. V lost 4 bases and J lost 1, with 9 bases in between.

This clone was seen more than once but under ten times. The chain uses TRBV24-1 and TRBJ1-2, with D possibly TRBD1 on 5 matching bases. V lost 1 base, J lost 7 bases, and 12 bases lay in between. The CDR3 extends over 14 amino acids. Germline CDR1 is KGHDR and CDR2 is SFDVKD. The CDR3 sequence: CATSDFGRVGGYTF. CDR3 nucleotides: TGTGCCACCAGTGATTTCGGCAGGGTCGGTGGCTACACCTTC.

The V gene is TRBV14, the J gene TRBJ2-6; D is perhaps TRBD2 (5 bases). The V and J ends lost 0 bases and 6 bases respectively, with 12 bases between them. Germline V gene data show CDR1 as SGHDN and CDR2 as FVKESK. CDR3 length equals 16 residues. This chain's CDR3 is CASSQDGEGLANVLTF. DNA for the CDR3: TGTGCCAGCAGCCAAGATGGTGAGGGATTGGCCAACGTCCTGACTTTC.

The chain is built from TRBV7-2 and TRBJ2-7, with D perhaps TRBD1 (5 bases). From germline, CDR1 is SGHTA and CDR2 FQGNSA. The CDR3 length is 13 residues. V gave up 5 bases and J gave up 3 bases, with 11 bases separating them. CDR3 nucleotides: TGTGCCAGCAGCCAGACAAGGGGCTACGAGCAGTACTTC. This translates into CASSQTRGYEQYF.

CDR3 sequence reads: CASSSGQPNSPLHF. In DNA, the CDR3 is TGTGCCAGCAGCTCGGGACAGCCCAATTCACCCCTCCACTTT. This chain links TRBV9 with TRBJ1-6, with 7 bases lining up with TRBD1. This CDR3 spans 14 amino acids. J gave up 7 bases and V 4 bases, and 5 bases lay outside the gene matches. Germline V CDR1 and CDR2: SGDLS, YYNGEE.

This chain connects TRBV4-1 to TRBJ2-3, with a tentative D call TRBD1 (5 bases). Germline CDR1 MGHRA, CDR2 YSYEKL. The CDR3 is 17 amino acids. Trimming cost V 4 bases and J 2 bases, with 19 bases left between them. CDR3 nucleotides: TGCGCCAGCAGCCCCGCCTTCGATTCGGACACCACAGATACGCAGTATTTT. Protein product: CASSPAFDSDTTDTQYF.

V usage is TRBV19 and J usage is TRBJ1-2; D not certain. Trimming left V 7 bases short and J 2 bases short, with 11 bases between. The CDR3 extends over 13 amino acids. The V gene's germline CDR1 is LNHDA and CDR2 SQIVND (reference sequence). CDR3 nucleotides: TGTGCCAGTAAGCAGGTTTACAACTATGGCTACACCTTC. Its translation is CASKQVYNYGYTF.

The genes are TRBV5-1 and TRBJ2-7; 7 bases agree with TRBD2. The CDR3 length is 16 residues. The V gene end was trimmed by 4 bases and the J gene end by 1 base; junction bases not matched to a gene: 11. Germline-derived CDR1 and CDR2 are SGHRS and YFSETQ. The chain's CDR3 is CASSLIQAGASYEQYF. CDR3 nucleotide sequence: TGCGCCAGCAGCCTGATCCAGGCGGGAGCTTCCTACGAGCAGTACTTC.

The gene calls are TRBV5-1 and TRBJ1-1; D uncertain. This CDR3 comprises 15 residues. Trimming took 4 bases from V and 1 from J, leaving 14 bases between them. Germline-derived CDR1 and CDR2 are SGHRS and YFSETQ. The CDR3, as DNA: TGCGCCAGCAGCCCTAGATCATTTAAGAACACTGAAGCTTTCTTT. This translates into CASSPRSFKNTEAFF.

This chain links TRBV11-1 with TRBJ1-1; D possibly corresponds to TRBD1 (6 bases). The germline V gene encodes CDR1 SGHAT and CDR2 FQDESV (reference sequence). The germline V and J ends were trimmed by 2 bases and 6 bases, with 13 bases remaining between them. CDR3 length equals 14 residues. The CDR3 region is CASSLRGFNPEAFF. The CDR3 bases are TGTGCCAGCAGCTTAAGGGGGTTTAACCCTGAAGCTTTCTTT.

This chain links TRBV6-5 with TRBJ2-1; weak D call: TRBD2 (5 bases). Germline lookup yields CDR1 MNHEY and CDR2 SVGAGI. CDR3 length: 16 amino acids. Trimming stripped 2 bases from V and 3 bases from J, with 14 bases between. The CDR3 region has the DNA TGTGCCAGCAGTTACGGTTCGACTACCGACTACAATGAGCAGTTCTTC. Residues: CASSYGSTTDYNEQFF.

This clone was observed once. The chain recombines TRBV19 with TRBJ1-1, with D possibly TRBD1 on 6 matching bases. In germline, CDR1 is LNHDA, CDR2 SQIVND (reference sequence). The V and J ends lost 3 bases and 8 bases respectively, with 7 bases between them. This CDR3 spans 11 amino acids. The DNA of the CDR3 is TGTGCCAGTAGTATCGGACAGGAAGCTTTCTTT. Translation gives CASSIGQEAFF.

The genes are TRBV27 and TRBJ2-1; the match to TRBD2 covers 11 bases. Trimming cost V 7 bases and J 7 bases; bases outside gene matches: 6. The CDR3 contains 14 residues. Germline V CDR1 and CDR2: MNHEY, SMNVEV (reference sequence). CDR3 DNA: TGTGCCAGCAAACTAGCGGGGGACCTTAATGAGCAGTTCTTC. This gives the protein CASKLAGDLNEQFF.

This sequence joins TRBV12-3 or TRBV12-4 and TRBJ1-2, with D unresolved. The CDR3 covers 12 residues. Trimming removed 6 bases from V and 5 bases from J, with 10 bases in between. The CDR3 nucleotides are TGTGCCAGCAGCCGTGACGGGTATGGCTACACCTTC. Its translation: CASSRDGYGYTF.

The CDR3 here is CASSLPQGRETQYF. CDR3 in DNA: TGTGCCAGCAGCCTCCCACAGGGGAGAGAGACCCAGTACTTC. The chain carries TRBV28 and TRBJ2-5; TRBD1 aligns across 7 bases. V dropped 6 bases and J dropped 4; count of bases not matched to a gene: 8. There are 14 residues in the CDR3. The V gene's germline CDR1 is MDHEN and CDR2 SYDVKM.

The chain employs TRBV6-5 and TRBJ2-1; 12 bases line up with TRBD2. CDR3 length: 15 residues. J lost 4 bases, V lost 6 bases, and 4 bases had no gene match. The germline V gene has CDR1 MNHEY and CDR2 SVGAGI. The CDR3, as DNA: TGTGCCAGCAGCCAGGGGACTAGCGGGTACAATGAGCAGTTCTTC. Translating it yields CASSQGTSGYNEQFF.

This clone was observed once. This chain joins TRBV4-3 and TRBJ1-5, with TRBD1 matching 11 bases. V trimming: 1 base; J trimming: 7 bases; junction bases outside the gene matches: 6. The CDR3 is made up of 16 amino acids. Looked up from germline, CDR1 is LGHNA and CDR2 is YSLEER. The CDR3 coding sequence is TGCGCCAGCAGCCAAGGGCGGACAGGGGGCGGACAGCCCCAGCATTTT. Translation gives CASSQGRTGGGQPQHF.

This CDR3 reads CASSTDRGANYGYTF. The CDR3 coding sequence is TGTGCCAGTAGTACCGACAGAGGAGCTAACTATGGCTACACCTTC. The chain couples TRBV19 to TRBJ1-2; possible D gene TRBD1, 5 bases. This CDR3 has 15 amino acids. Germline values: CDR1 LNHDA, CDR2 SQIVND (reference sequence). Trimming took 4 bases from V and 0 from J, leaving 12 bases between them.

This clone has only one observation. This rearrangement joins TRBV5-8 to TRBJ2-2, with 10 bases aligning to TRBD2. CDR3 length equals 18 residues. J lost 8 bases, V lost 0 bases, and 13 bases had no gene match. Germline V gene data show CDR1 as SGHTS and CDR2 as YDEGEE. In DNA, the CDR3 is TGTGCCAGCAGCTTGGTTTCTAGCGGGAGTTTGGCCCTTGGGGAGCTGTTTTTT. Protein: CASSLVSSGSLALGELFF.

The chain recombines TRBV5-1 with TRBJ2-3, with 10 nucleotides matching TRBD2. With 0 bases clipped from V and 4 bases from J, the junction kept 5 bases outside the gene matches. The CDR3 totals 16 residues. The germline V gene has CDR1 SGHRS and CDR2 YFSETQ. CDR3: CASSLASGGAPDTQYF. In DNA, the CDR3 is TGCGCCAGCAGCTTGGCCAGCGGGGGGGCGCCAGATACGCAGTATTTT.

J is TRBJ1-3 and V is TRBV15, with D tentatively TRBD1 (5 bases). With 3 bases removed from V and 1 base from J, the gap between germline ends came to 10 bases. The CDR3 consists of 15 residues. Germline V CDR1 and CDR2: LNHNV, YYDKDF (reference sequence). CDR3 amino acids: CATSRRTGSGNTIYF. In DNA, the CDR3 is TGTGCCACCAGCAGGCGAACAGGATCTGGAAACACCATATATTTT.